A single sample gave rise to the 25 T cell receptor beta chains below, sequenced in a study of graft-versus-host responses after intestinal transplantation. The table came from immunoSEQ multiplex PCR; TCRdb's copy has only in-frame clones and leaves some out. The table records about 120,000 clones, over 85% of them present only once. No antigens are known for them. Sample: unstimulated CD4+ T cells sorted from spleen or lymph node cells, taken before intestinal transplant. The receptors here all came from a human donor who received an intestinal transplant.

The chain couples TRBV28 to TRBJ1-2, with D possibly being TRBD1 (6 bases). There are 14 residues in the CDR3. V shed 8 bases and J shed 5 bases, with 18 bases lying between them. Per the germline V gene, CDR1 is MDHEN and CDR2 is SYDVKM. Written as DNA, the CDR3 is TGTGCCAGCGTAGGGGGGCAGGGGACATATGGCTACACCTTC. As protein: CASVGGQGTYGYTF.

The chain has TRBV30 and TRBJ1-2; the D gene is possibly TRBD1 (5 bases). Trimming left V 4 bases short and J 5 bases short, with 17 bases between. Germline values: CDR1 GTSNPN, CDR2 SVGIG (reference sequence). This CDR3 comprises 14 residues. DNA of the CDR3: TGTGCCTGGAATCCAGGGCCGTTCGGTTATGGCTACACCTTC. It yields the protein CAWNPGPFGYGYTF. The full variable domain, in which reference TRBV30 and TRBJ1-2 provide the parts outside the CDR3, is SQTIHQWPATLVQPVGSPLSLECTVEGTSNPNLYWYRQAAGRGLQLLFYSVGIGQISSEVPQNLSASRPQDRQFILSSKKLLLSDSGFYLCAWNPGPFGYGYTFGSGTRLTVV.

The chain's CDR3 is CASIISGQGRKAFF. The DNA for the CDR3 is TGTGCCAGTATAATCTCGGGACAGGGAAGAAAAGCTTTCTTT. The rearrangement links TRBV19 to TRBJ1-1, with 9 bases lining up with TRBD1. This CDR3 is 14 amino acids long. V lost 7 bases to trimming and J lost 9 bases; unmatched junction nucleotides: 12. Germline V gene data show CDR1 as LNHDA and CDR2 as SQIVND (reference sequence).

The chain links TRBV10-3 to TRBJ2-7, with no clear D. The CDR3 has 12 amino acids. The germline CDR1 and CDR2 sequences are ENHRY and SYGVKD. Trimming pared 2 bases from V and 4 bases from J, leaving 6 bases between. As DNA, the CDR3 is TGTGCCATCAGTGAGAGGACGTACGAGCAGTACTTC. This translates into CAISERTYEQYF.

This CDR3 is CASSVGSGANVLTF. DNA of the CDR3: TGTGCCAGCAGTGTTGGGTCTGGGGCCAACGTCCTGACTTTC. This rearrangement joins TRBV2 to TRBJ2-6; D is undetermined. Trimming cost V 4 bases and J 1 base, with 5 bases left between them. Germline CDR1 reads SNHLY; CDR2 reads FYNNEI. This CDR3 spans 14 amino acids.

The V call is TRBV27, the J call TRBJ1-1; tentative D call: TRBD1 (5 bases). This CDR3 region has 14 residues. Looked up from germline, CDR1 is MNHEY and CDR2 is SMNVEV (reference sequence). Deletions cut 6 bases from V and 7 bases from J, with 18 bases between. CDR3 in DNA: TGTGCCAGCAGAAGGCCAGGGTCAGTGGGTGAAGCTTTCTTT. Encoded protein: CASRRPGSVGEAFF.

The chain recombines TRBV18 with TRBJ2-1; D perhaps matches TRBD2 (6 bases). Trimming removed 3 bases from V and 1 base from J, with 7 bases in between. The CDR3 has 14 residues. Germline CDR1 reads KGHSH; CDR2 reads LQKENI. The CDR3 DNA sequence: TGTGCCAGCTCACCGGGACTGTCCTACAATGAGCAGTTCTTC. Its translation is CASSPGLSYNEQFF.

The J gene is TRBJ2-5, the V gene TRBV18; 11 nucleotides agree with TRBD2. V dropped 7 bases and J dropped 7; count of bases not matched to a gene: 17. The length of the CDR3 is 17 residues. Looked up from germline, CDR1 is KGHSH and CDR2 is LQKENI. The CDR3: CASLRGTSGNSKGTQYF. The CDR3 nucleotides read TGTGCCAGCTTAAGAGGGACTAGCGGAAACAGCAAAGGGACCCAGTACTTC.

The gene calls are TRBV5-1 and TRBJ2-1, with D hard to call. CDR1 is SGHRS, CDR2 YFSETQ, per germline. V gave up 6 bases and J gave up 9 bases, with 10 bases separating them. There are 11 residues in the CDR3. Written as DNA, the CDR3 is TGCGCCAGCACTTCCCAAAGTGAGCAGTTCTTC. As protein: CASTSQSEQFF.

The chain combines TRBV5-8 with TRBJ1-2, with D unresolved. The V and J ends lost 3 bases and 3 bases respectively, with 12 bases between them. The CDR3 loop spans 14 amino acids. Germline V gene lookup returns CDR1 SGHTS and CDR2 YDEGEE. In nucleotides, the CDR3 is TGTGCCAGCAGCTACCTCGGGGTAGACTATGGCTACACCTTC. It encodes CASSYLGVDYGYTF. Together with reference TRBV5-8 and TRBJ1-2, the CDR3 gives the full variable domain: EAGVTQSPTHLIKTRGQQATLRCSPISGHTSVYWYQQALGLGLQFLLWYDEGEERNRGNFPPRFSGRQFPNYSSELNVNALELEDSALYLCASSYLGVDYGYTFGSGTRLTVV.

Points on this clone: Its ends do not fully match the called genes, so a read error is possible. This specimen includes other DNA sequences encoding the same CDR3. The rearrangement joins TRBV5-4 to TRBJ2-7, with 7 nucleotides matching TRBD1. Germline V gene sequence: CDR1 SGHNT, CDR2 YYREEE (reference sequence). This CDR3 is built from 13 residues. The CDR3 DNA reads as TGTGCCAGTAGCTTGGGACAGTCGGGGGAGCAGTACTTC. Protein sequence: CASSLGQSGEQYF.

CDR3 loop: CASSLYSEEGTDTQYF. The CDR3 DNA follows: TGTGCCAGCAGTTTATACTCGGAAGAAGGCACAGATACGCAGTATTTT. V and J are TRBV27 and TRBJ2-3; the D is unclear. With 1 base removed from V and 1 base from J, the gap between germline ends came to 12 bases. This CDR3 has 16 residues. The germline CDR1 and CDR2 sequences are MNHEY and SMNVEV (reference sequence).

The V call is TRBV6-5, the J call TRBJ2-7; 9 nucleotides align to TRBD1. The CDR3 spans 15 residues. CDR1 and CDR2 (germline): MNHEY, SVGAGI. Germline trimming cut 6 bases from V and 0 bases from J; bases unmatched to any gene: 6. The DNA of the CDR3 is TGTGCCAGCAGCCGGGACAGGGTGATCTCCTACGAGCAGTACTTC. Encoded protein: CASSRDRVISYEQYF.

This chain links TRBV27 with TRBJ1-2; tentatively, D is TRBD1 (6 bases). V lost 6 bases to trimming and J lost 7 bases, with 24 bases between them. Germline values: CDR1 MNHEY, CDR2 SMNVEV (reference sequence). This CDR3 is built from 16 residues. The CDR3 sequence: CASSPFGVGARAGYTF. CDR3 coding DNA: TGTGCCAGCAGCCCCTTTGGGGTGGGGGCGAGGGCTGGCTACACCTTC.

The chain couples TRBV5-1 to TRBJ2-1, with 14 positions matching TRBD2. This CDR3 has 16 residues. Looked up from germline, CDR1 is SGHRS and CDR2 is YFSETQ. The V gene end was trimmed by 4 bases and the J gene end by 10 bases; junction bases not matched to a gene: 10. The CDR3 spells CASSPGGLAGAGEQFF. The CDR3 DNA is TGCGCCAGCAGCCCCGGGGGACTAGCGGGAGCAGGAGAGCAGTTCTTC. Complete variable domain (other parts from reference TRBV5-1 and TRBJ2-1): KAGVTQTPRYLIKTRGQQVTLSCSPISGHRSVSWYQQTPGQGLQFLFEYFSETQRNKGNFPGRFSGRQFSNSRSEMNVSTLELGDSALYLCASSPGGLAGAGEQFFGPGTRLTVL.

The CDR3 sequence: CASSLSISNQPQHF. In nucleotides, the CDR3 is TGTGCCAGCAGTTTATCGATAAGCAATCAGCCCCAGCATTTT. The chain employs TRBV27 and TRBJ1-5, with unresolved D. Looked up from germline, CDR1 is MNHEY and CDR2 is SMNVEV (reference sequence). The ends were cut back, 0 bases at V and 1 base at J, with 4 bases in the middle. CDR3 length: 14 residues.

The chain carries TRBV11-3 and TRBJ2-1; TRBD1 matches 7 bases. The CDR3 consists of 14 residues. Germline CDR1 and CDR2: SGHNT and YENEEA. V gave up 5 bases and J gave up 4 bases; unmatched junction bases: 5. CDR3 region: CASSPGTAYNEQFF. The CDR3 DNA reads TGTGCCAGCAGCCCGGGGACAGCTTACAATGAGCAGTTCTTC.

V usage is TRBV7-9 and J usage is TRBJ1-2; 9 bases agree with TRBD1. The CDR3 runs to 17 residues. Germline CDR1 SEHNR, CDR2 FQNEAQ (reference sequence). V shed 5 bases, J shed 3 bases, and the junction held 13 bases outside the gene matches. CDR3: CASSPYRGPTVDYGYTF. CDR3 DNA: TGTGCCAGCAGCCCATACAGGGGGCCTACTGTCGACTATGGCTACACCTTC.

The genes are TRBV18 and TRBJ1-2, with 8 bases fitting TRBD1. With V trimmed by 1 base and J by 4 bases, 2 bases remained unmatched. The CDR3 contains 14 residues. Germline CDR1 is KGHSH and CDR2 is LQKENI. In DNA form, the CDR3 reads TGTGCCAGCTCACCACTCGGGACAGGCTATGGCTACACCTTC. This translates into CASSPLGTGYGYTF.

This chain links TRBV5-8 with TRBJ2-5; D is perhaps TRBD1 (6 bases). Germline lookup yields CDR1 SGHTS and CDR2 YDEGEE. The CDR3 covers 13 residues. V lost 5 bases to trimming and J lost 7 bases, with 15 bases between them. This CDR3 is CASSSGQSRTQYF. As DNA, the CDR3 is TGTGCCAGCAGTTCCGGACAGTCAAGGACCCAGTACTTC.

This sequence joins TRBV14 and TRBJ2-5, with 14 bases identical to TRBD2. Germline V lookup: CDR1 SGHDN, CDR2 FVKESK. The CDR3 runs 17 residues. The junction had 10 bases not matched to a gene; V was cut back by 4 bases and J by 6 bases. DNA for the CDR3: TGTGCCAGCAGCCCCCGAGGGACTAGCGGGAGTTTGAAGACCCAGTACTTC. Translation: CASSPRGTSGSLKTQYF. Combining the CDR3 with reference TRBV14 and TRBJ2-5 gives the whole variable domain EAGVTQFPSHSVIEKGQTVTLRCDPISGHDNLYWYRRVMGKEIKFLLHFVKESKQDESGMPNNRFLAERTGGTYSTLKVQPAELEDSGVYFCASSPRGTSGSLKTQYFGPGTRLLVL.

This chain joins TRBV7-9 and TRBJ2-7, with 14 bases lining up with TRBD2. The CDR3 runs to 19 residues. Losses at the gene ends were 4 bases for V and 3 bases for J; bases not matched to a gene: 14. The germline gives CDR1 SEHNR, CDR2 FQNEAQ (reference sequence). Written as DNA, the CDR3 is TGTGCCAGCAGCTCTCCACCGGGACTAGCGGGAGTGAGCGACTACGAGCAGTACTTC. Protein product: CASSSPPGLAGVSDYEQYF.

This clone was observed a single time. The chain joins TRBV10-1 to TRBJ1-1; D is undetermined. Trimming took off 7 bases at V and 0 bases at J, with 9 bases between the two ends. Germline V gives CDR1 WNHNN, CDR2 SYGVQD (reference sequence). The CDR3 runs 13 residues. The CDR3 protein is CASKRNLNTEAFF. The CDR3 DNA reads TGCGCCAGCAAGCGCAACTTGAACACTGAAGCTTTCTTT.

The chain combines TRBV15 with TRBJ1-3, with D possibly matching TRBD1 (5 bases). The CDR3 sequence is 17 residues long. The V end lost 1 base, the J end lost 4 bases, and 17 bases lay between the germline ends. Looked up from germline, CDR1 is LNHNV and CDR2 is YYDKDF (reference sequence). The CDR3 bases are TGTGCCACCAGCAGAGTGAGCCAGGGTCTAGGAGGAAACACCATATATTTT. Residues: CATSRVSQGLGGNTIYF.

V is TRBV12-1 and J is TRBJ2-7; the D call in the table, TRBD1, was not verified against the DNA. TRBV12-1 is noted as a pseudogene. The CDR3 totals 16 residues. The CDR3 nucleotides read TGTGCCAGCAGCTTTCAGTTCCGGGACACGAACGACGAGCAGTACTTC. This translates into CASSFQFRDTNDEQYF.